These T cell receptor beta chains were read from a single sample in a study of blood T cell repertoires in COVID-19. Produced via immunoSEQ multiplex PCR; TCRdb's table is partial and in-frame only. The sample carries approximately 200,000 clones, approximately 83% recorded once. Sequencing input: PBMCs or T cells enriched from blood (not recorded which). These receptors were obtained from a woman aged 40 to 50 with acute COVID-19. Both conserved end residues are part of each CDR3. The D gene is left open where the match is weak. A row's size may be missing; if present it is once, few, many or a size class.

clone size	V gene	D gene	J gene	CDR3 DNA	CDR3 protein
-	TRBV4-3	TRBD2	TRBJ2-3	TGCGCCAGCAGCCAGACTAGCGGGGGGGGCACAGATACGCAGTATTTT	CASSQTSGGGTDTQYF
-	TRBV11-2	-	TRBJ1-2	TGTGCCAGCAGCTCCCCCGGACACCACCGGTTGGGTGGCTACACCTTC	CASSSPGHHRLGGYTF
once	TRBV5-1	-	TRBJ1-1	TGCGCCAGCAGCTTAAGCGAAGGAATGAACACTGAAGCTTTCTTT	CASSLSEGMNTEAFF
-	TRBV4-1	-	TRBJ1-5	TGCGCCAGCAGCCTAGGGGGGGGAGGCAATCAGCCCCAGCATTTT	CASSLGGGGNQPQHF
-	TRBV7-2	-	TRBJ2-1	TGTGCCAGCAGCTTATCCCAAAACAATGAGCAGTTCTTC	CASSLSQNNEQFF
-	TRBV11-2	TRBD1	TRBJ1-1	TGTGCCAGCAGCGTCACAGGGGGGCGCTTCATGAACACTGAAGCTTTCTTT	CASSVTGGRFMNTEAFF
-	TRBV18	-	TRBJ1-5	TGTGCCAGCTCGCCCGAGGCCCTCAATCAGCCCCAGCATTTT	CASSPEALNQPQHF
-	TRBV11-3	-	TRBJ2-7	TGTGCCAGCAGCCCCTCGCAGGGGCTCGAGCAGTACTTC	CASSPSQGLEQYF
-	TRBV12-2	-	TRBJ1-3	TGTGCAAGTCGCTTAGCACCCTTACCTCGGACAGGCCCTGGAAACACCATATATTTT	CASRLAPLPRTGPGNTIYF
-	TRBV20-1	-	TRBJ2-5	TGCAGTGCTAGTCGGGGGAGGGAGACCCAGTACTTC	CSASRGRETQYF
few	TRBV29-1	TRBD2	TRBJ2-1	TGCAGCGTGGGGGGGTTCACAGCGGGAGAGATTGATGAGCAGTTCTTC	CSVGGFTAGEIDEQFF
few	TRBV6-5	-	TRBJ1-6	TGTGCCAGCACCCTGGGAACAGGACAATCACCCCTCCACTTT	CASTLGTGQSPLHF
once	TRBV5-4	TRBD1	TRBJ1-2	TGTGCCAGCAGCTCGGGACAGATGAACTATGGCTACACCTTC	CASSSGQMNYGYTF
-	TRBV24-1	TRBD1	TRBJ2-1	TGTGCCACCAGTGATGGACAGGGGAGCTCCTACAATGAGCAGTTCTTC	CATSDGQGSSYNEQFF
-	TRBV29-1	TRBD1	TRBJ1-2	TGCAGCGTTGCTCTCTTCGCTTCAGGGGGCGCGAACTATGGCTACACCTTC	CSVALFASGGANYGYTF
-	TRBV6-5	-	TRBJ1-2	TGTGCCAGCAGTTACTCGCTAGGGAGCCTCTATGGCTACACCTTC	CASSYSLGSLYGYTF
-	TRBV2	-	TRBJ1-1	TGTGCCAGCAGGCCCGACAGATTCGAAGCTTTCTTT	CASRPDRFEAFF
-	TRBV5-1	TRBD1	TRBJ2-2	TGCGCCAGCAGCGTCGACAGGGGCGGGGAGCTGTTTTTT	CASSVDRGGELFF
-	TRBV27	-	TRBJ2-5	TGTGCCAGCAGATCGGTGGGGGCCCAAGAGACCCAGTACTTC	CASRSVGAQETQYF
few	TRBV3-1/TRBV3-2	TRBD2	TRBJ2-2	TGTGCCAGCAGTGTGCTAGCGGGAACCCACACCGGGGAGCTGTTTTTT	CASSVLAGTHTGELFF
-	TRBV5-6	TRBD1	TRBJ2-7	TGTGCCAGCAGCTCAGACAGGGGGTACTCCTACGAGCAGTACTTC	CASSSDRGYSYEQYF
-	TRBV5-1	-	TRBJ1-4	TGCGCCAGCAGCGCCTTAGATGAAAAACTGTTTTTT	CASSALDEKLFF
-	TRBV27	-	TRBJ1-5	TGTGCCAGCAGTCCGCAAGCAGGGTGGAATCAGCCCCAGCATTTT	CASSPQAGWNQPQHF
-	TRBV7-3	TRBD1	TRBJ1-1	TGTGCCAGCAGCTTACCGGGACAGTTGAACACTGAAGCTTTCTTT	CASSLPGQLNTEAFF
-	TRBV4-2	TRBD1	TRBJ2-7	TGTGCCAGCAGCCAAAGCGCCGGGACAGGCTACGAGCAGTACTTC	CASSQSAGTGYEQYF
-	TRBV7-2	-	TRBJ1-6	TGTGCCAGCAGCTTATTAGCGGATTCACCCCTCCACTTT	CASSLLADSPLHF
-	TRBV6-6	-	TRBJ2-3	TGTGCCAGCAGTTTGGAGTATACGCAGTATTTT	CASSLEYTQYF
-	TRBV9	TRBD1	TRBJ1-2	TGTGCCAGCAGCGGATCTACGGGGACAGGGGGCTATGGCTACACCTTC	CASSGSTGTGGYGYTF
-	TRBV9	TRBD2	TRBJ2-7	TGTGCCAGCAGTCTGACTAGCGGGACTGTCTACGAGCAGTACTTC	CASSLTSGTVYEQYF
-	TRBV5-8	-	TRBJ2-2	TGTGCCAGCAGCTTGAGAGCCAGCGGAGGGAACACCGGGGAGCTGTTTTTT	CASSLRASGGNTGELFF
-	TRBV7-9	-	TRBJ2-4	TGTGCCAGCAGCTCCTTACAGGGAAGTTCCAAAAACATTCAGTACTTC	CASSSLQGSSKNIQYF
-	TRBV24-1	TRBD2	TRBJ2-1	TGTGCCACGTCAGCGGGAGGAAATGAGCAGTTCTTC	CATSAGGNEQFF
few	TRBV30	-	TRBJ1-3	TGTGCCCACACGGATGCCGGAGCAAACACCATATATTTT	CAHTDAGANTIYF
-	TRBV7-9	-	TRBJ1-1	TGTGCCAGCAGCTTACATAGGTACACAGGGATTAGCGAAATTGAAGCTTTCTTT	CASSLHRYTGISEIEAFF
-	TRBV5-3	TRBD1	TRBJ1-5	TGTGCCAGAAGCGCAGAACAGGGGGCTCAGCCCCAGCATTTT	CARSAEQGAQPQHF
once	TRBV19	TRBD1	TRBJ1-5	TGTGCCAGTAGTATAGATCTCGGGACAGGGGCTACCAATCAGCCCCAGCATTTT	CASSIDLGTGATNQPQHF
-	TRBV6-2/TRBV6-3	TRBD1	TRBJ1-1	TGTGCCAGCAGTGGACAGGGGACGGGTGACACTGAAGCTTTCTTT	CASSGQGTGDTEAFF
-	TRBV27	TRBD1	TRBJ1-2	TGTGCCAGCAGTTTAGTGGGACAGGGGGCTGCGGGCTACACCTTC	CASSLVGQGAAGYTF
-	TRBV18	TRBD1	TRBJ1-2	TGTGCCAGCTCACCTCGACAGGGGAGGAACTATGGCTACACCTTC	CASSPRQGRNYGYTF
-	TRBV4-3	TRBD2	TRBJ2-5	TGCGCCAGCAGCCCCGCGGGGGGGCGGATTGAGACCCAGTACTTC	CASSPAGGRIETQYF
-	TRBV19	TRBD1	TRBJ1-6	TGTGCCAGTAGCGACAGGGGGGGAGATAATTCACCCCTCCACTTT	CASSDRGGDNSPLHF